A selection of T cell receptor beta chains follows, all from one sample in a study of T cell changes during pregnancy in multiple sclerosis. Clones were sequenced by immunoSEQ multiplex PCR, and TCRdb holds only the in-frame ones, with some missing. The sample lists roughly 61,000 clones; approximately 94% were seen once. The sample consisted of CD8+ T cells from peripheral blood mononuclear cells, taken after pregnancy. The receptors originated from a female donor with multiple sclerosis, enrolled in a pregnancy study. The CDR3 runs from the conserved cysteine through the conserved F or W. A D gene is named only where the DNA matches it firmly. Size tells how often a clone was seen (once, few, many) or the class of an expanded clone, and some rows leave it out.

v_gene	j_gene	abundance	d_gene	CDR3aa	CDR3nt
TRBV7-9	TRBJ2-7	-	-	CASSPGGAYEQYF	TGTGCCAGCAGCCCCGGAGGGGCATACGAGCAGTACTTC
TRBV2	TRBJ2-5	once	TRBD2	CASSESTGGPGETQYF	TGTGCCAGCAGTGAAAGTACGGGAGGGCCGGGAGAGACCCAGTACTTC
TRBV5-1	TRBJ2-7	-	TRBD2	CASSLELAGGGGEQYF	TGCGCCAGCAGCTTGGAACTAGCGGGAGGAGGTGGCGAGCAGTACTTC
TRBV2	TRBJ2-3	-	-	CASWAGRKDTQYF	TGTGCCAGCTGGGCAGGGAGGAAAGATACGCAGTATTTT
TRBV10-3	TRBJ2-7	-	TRBD2	CAIGRTSDYEQYF	TGTGCCATCGGGAGGACTAGCGACTACGAGCAGTACTTC
TRBV27	TRBJ2-1	-	TRBD2	CASSLWGGRGSYNEQFF	TGTGCCAGCAGTTTATGGGGCGGGAGAGGGTCCTACAATGAGCAGTTCTTC
TRBV13	TRBJ2-1	-	-	CASSLATYNEQFF	TGTGCCAGCAGCTTAGCCACATACAATGAGCAGTTCTTC
TRBV4-3	TRBJ1-1	-	TRBD1	CASSPSGGPMNTEAFF	TGCGCCAGCAGCCCCTCAGGGGGCCCGATGAACACTGAAGCTTTCTTT
TRBV11-3	TRBJ2-7	-	-	CASSLEQDYEQYF	TGTGCCAGCAGCTTAGAACAGGACTACGAGCAGTACTTC
TRBV19	TRBJ1-5	few	-	CASRPTAVNQPQHF	TGTGCCAGTAGGCCTACAGCCGTCAATCAGCCCCAGCATTTT
TRBV4-2	TRBJ2-1	-	TRBD2	CASSQASGTGDNEQFF	TGTGCCAGCAGCCAAGCTAGCGGGACCGGGGACAATGAGCAGTTCTTC
TRBV27	TRBJ1-5	-	-	CASSSGYSNQPQHF	TGTGCCAGCAGTTCGGGGTACAGCAATCAGCCCCAGCATTTT
TRBV6-6	TRBJ2-7	-	-	CASSYSQGGFDEQYF	TGTGCCAGCAGTTACTCCCAGGGAGGATTTGACGAGCAGTACTTC
TRBV7-8	TRBJ1-3	-	-	CASSLMEAGGEGNTIYF	TGTGCCAGCAGCTTAATGGAGGCGGGGGGCGAAGGAAACACCATATATTTT
TRBV10-3	TRBJ2-5	-	-	CAISDWTAQETQYF	TGTGCCATCAGTGATTGGACAGCCCAAGAGACCCAGTACTTC
TRBV27	TRBJ1-2	-	TRBD1	CASSSYPDGQGFGYTF	TGTGCCAGCAGTTCATATCCAGACGGACAGGGGTTTGGCTACACCTTC
TRBV25-1	TRBJ1-2	-	-	CASSLGLGYTF	TGTGCCAGCAGTTTGGGACTTGGCTACACCTTC
TRBV27	TRBJ2-7	-	-	CASSTETRQEQYF	TGTGCCAGCAGTACCGAGACTCGACAGGAGCAGTACTTC
TRBV6-6	TRBJ1-5	once	TRBD1	CASSSGQGGQPQHF	TGTGCCAGCAGTTCCGGACAGGGGGGTCAGCCCCAGCATTTT
TRBV4-1	TRBJ2-5	-	TRBD2	CASSQVGLANLQETQYF	TGCGCCAGCAGCCAAGTGGGACTAGCGAACCTCCAAGAGACCCAGTACTTC
TRBV7-9	TRBJ2-2	-	-	CASSFSTASTGELFF	TGTGCCAGCAGCTTTTCGACAGCTAGCACCGGGGAGCTGTTTTTT
TRBV7-2	TRBJ2-1	-	-	CASSLGGSLDEQFF	TGTGCCAGCAGCTTAGGTGGTAGCTTGGATGAGCAGTTCTTC
TRBV30	TRBJ2-2	-	-	CAWGTGDPFPGELFF	TGTGCCTGGGGCACGGGGGACCCATTCCCCGGGGAGCTGTTTTTT
TRBV30	TRBJ2-2	-	-	CAEDTNTGELFF	TGTGCCGAGGACACGAACACCGGGGAGCTGTTTTTT
TRBV9	TRBJ2-7	few	-	CASSGPGGSSYEQYF	TGTGCCAGCAGCGGCCCCGGAGGGAGCTCCTACGAGCAGTACTTC
TRBV6-5	TRBJ2-7	-	TRBD2	CASSYSASGSNYEQYF	TGTGCCAGCAGTTACTCGGCTAGCGGGAGTAACTACGAGCAGTACTTC
TRBV19	TRBJ2-7	once	TRBD2	CASSMTSNDEQYF	TGTGCCAGTAGTATGACTAGCAACGACGAGCAGTACTTC
TRBV13	TRBJ2-3	-	TRBD2	CASSLGAGGPETDTQYF	TGTGCCAGCAGCTTAGGGGCGGGAGGGCCCGAAACAGATACGCAGTATTTT
TRBV9	TRBJ1-5	-	-	CASSVGGSNQPQHF	TGTGCCAGCAGCGTAGGCGGGAGCAATCAGCCCCAGCATTTT
TRBV28	TRBJ2-7	-	TRBD1	CASSYRGLYEQYF	TGTGCCAGCAGTTACAGGGGGCTCTACGAGCAGTACTTC
TRBV1	TRBJ2-1	-	-	CTSSQDRSTSSGSDNEQFF	TGCACCAGCAGCCAAGATCGATCCACCAGTAGCGGGAGTGACAATGAGCAGTTCTTC
TRBV28	TRBJ1-2	-	-	CASSFPRGLNGYTF	TGTGCCAGCAGTTTTCCCAGGGGTTTGAATGGCTACACCTTC
TRBV14	TRBJ1-1	-	-	CASSQGSLMNTEAFF	TGTGCCAGCAGCCAGGGCAGCCTCATGAACACTGAAGCTTTCTTT
TRBV30	TRBJ2-3	-	TRBD1	CAWGGDRGNTDTQYF	TGTGCCTGGGGGGGGGACAGGGGAAACACAGATACGCAGTATTTT
TRBV7-8	TRBJ1-1	-	-	CASTPREGRENTEAFF	TGTGCCAGCACCCCCCGGGAGGGGCGGGAGAACACTGAAGCTTTCTTT
TRBV7-2	TRBJ2-5	-	TRBD2	CASSLALAGARLVGETQYF	TGTGCCAGCAGCTTAGCTCTAGCGGGAGCCCGACTGGTGGGAGAGACCCAGTACTTC
TRBV18	TRBJ1-3	-	TRBD1	CASSQGGHDTIYF	TGTGCCAGCTCACAAGGGGGCCATGACACCATATATTTT
TRBV19	TRBJ2-1	-	TRBD2	CASSLTSGRSLEQFF	TGTGCCAGTAGTCTAACTAGCGGGAGAAGCTTGGAGCAGTTCTTC
TRBV27	TRBJ2-1	-	TRBD2	CASSPVAGVINEQFF	TGTGCCAGCAGTCCTGTGGCGGGAGTGATCAATGAGCAGTTCTTC
TRBV4-1	TRBJ1-2	-	TRBD1	CASSQVEGADYGYTF	TGCGCCAGCAGCCAAGTTGAGGGGGCAGACTATGGCTACACCTTC
TRBV27	TRBJ2-5	-	TRBD1	CASLDRDRDKQTQYF	TGTGCCAGTTTGGACCGGGACAGGGACAAACAGACCCAGTACTTC
TRBV6-5	TRBJ1-1	once	TRBD1	CASRSPTGVTEAFF	TGTGCCAGCAGATCACCTACAGGGGTGACTGAAGCTTTCTTT
TRBV10-3	TRBJ2-5	-	-	CAISESNRAETQYF	TGTGCCATCAGTGAGTCGAACAGGGCTGAGACCCAGTACTTC
TRBV9	TRBJ2-1	-	-	CASSVDRGSSYNEQFF	TGTGCCAGCAGCGTCGATAGGGGGTCCTCCTACAATGAGCAGTTCTTC
TRBV7-9	TRBJ2-5	-	-	CASSSQGRQETQYF	TGTGCCAGCAGCTCGCAGGGGAGACAAGAGACCCAGTACTTC
TRBV14	TRBJ1-2	-	TRBD1	CASSPETGGNYGYTF	TGTGCCAGCAGCCCTGAGACAGGGGGAAACTATGGCTACACCTTC
TRBV27	TRBJ1-2	-	TRBD1	CASTGQGAIGYTF	TGTGCCAGCACTGGACAGGGGGCGATTGGCTACACCTTC
TRBV7-8	TRBJ2-7	once	-	CASSPLGQPYEQYF	TGTGCCAGCAGCCCCCTCGGACAGCCATACGAGCAGTACTTC
TRBV5-4	TRBJ2-1	-	TRBD2	CASSFRGLENEQFF	TGTGCCAGCAGCTTCCGCGGACTAGAGAATGAGCAGTTCTTC
TRBV15	TRBJ1-1	once	-	CATSRVFDSVNTEAFF	TGTGCCACCAGCAGAGTCTTTGACAGCGTGAACACTGAAGCTTTCTTT
TRBV7-9	TRBJ1-4	once	-	CASSPTPTDEKLFF	TGTGCCAGCAGCCCGACGCCCACAGATGAAAAACTGTTTTTT
TRBV29-1	TRBJ1-2	-	-	CSVDHPGGTENYGYTF	TGCAGCGTTGATCACCCTGGGGGGACGGAAAACTATGGCTACACCTTC
TRBV2	TRBJ1-2	once	-	CASTWKSEGRDYGYTF	TGTGCCAGCACTTGGAAATCGGAGGGGAGGGACTATGGCTACACCTTC
TRBV7-9	TRBJ1-1	-	-	CASSSPRQNVNTEAFF	TGTGCCAGCAGCTCGCCCCGACAGAATGTGAACACTGAAGCTTTCTTT
TRBV4-3	TRBJ1-1	-	TRBD1	CASSQVYRGQTEAFF	TGCGCCAGCAGCCAAGTTTACAGGGGGCAAACTGAAGCTTTCTTT